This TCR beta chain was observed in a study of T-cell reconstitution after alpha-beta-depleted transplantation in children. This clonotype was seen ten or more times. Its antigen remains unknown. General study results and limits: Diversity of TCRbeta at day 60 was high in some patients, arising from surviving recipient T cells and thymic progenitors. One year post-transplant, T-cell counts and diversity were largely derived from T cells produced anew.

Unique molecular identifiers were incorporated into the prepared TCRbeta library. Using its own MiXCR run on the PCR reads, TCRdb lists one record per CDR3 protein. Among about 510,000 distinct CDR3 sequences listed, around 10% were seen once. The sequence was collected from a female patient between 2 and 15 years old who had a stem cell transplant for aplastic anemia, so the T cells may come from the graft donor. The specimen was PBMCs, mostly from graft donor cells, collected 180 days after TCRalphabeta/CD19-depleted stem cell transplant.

The CDR3 coding sequence is TGTGCCAGCAGTTCTGTGGGACTAGCGGACGAGCAGTACTTC. Encoded protein: CASSSVGLADEQYF. The chain carries TRBV12-3 or TRBV12-4 and TRBJ2-7; 11 nucleotides align to TRBD2. J was trimmed by 5 bases and V by 4 bases; bases with no gene match: 4. CDR3 length: 14 residues.